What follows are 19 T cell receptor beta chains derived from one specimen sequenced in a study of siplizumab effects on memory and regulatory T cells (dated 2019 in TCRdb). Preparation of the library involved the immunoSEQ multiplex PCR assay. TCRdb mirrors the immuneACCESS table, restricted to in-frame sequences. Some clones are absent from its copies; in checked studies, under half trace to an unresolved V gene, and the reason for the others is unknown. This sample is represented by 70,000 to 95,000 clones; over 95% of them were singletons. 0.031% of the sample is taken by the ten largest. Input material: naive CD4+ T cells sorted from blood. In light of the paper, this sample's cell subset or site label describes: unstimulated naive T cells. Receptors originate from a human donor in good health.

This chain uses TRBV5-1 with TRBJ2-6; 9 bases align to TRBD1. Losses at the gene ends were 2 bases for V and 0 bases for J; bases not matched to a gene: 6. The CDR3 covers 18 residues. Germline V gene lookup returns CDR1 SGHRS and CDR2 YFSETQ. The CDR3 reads CASSLPRTGVSGANVLTF. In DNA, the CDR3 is TGCGCCAGCAGCTTACCCCGGACAGGGGTCTCTGGGGCCAACGTCCTGACTTTC.

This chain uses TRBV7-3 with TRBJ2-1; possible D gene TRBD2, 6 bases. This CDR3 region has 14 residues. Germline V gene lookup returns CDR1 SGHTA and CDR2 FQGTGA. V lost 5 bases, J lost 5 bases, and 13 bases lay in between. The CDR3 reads CASSPTSFNNEQFF. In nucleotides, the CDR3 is TGTGCCAGCAGCCCAACTAGCTTCAACAATGAGCAGTTCTTC.

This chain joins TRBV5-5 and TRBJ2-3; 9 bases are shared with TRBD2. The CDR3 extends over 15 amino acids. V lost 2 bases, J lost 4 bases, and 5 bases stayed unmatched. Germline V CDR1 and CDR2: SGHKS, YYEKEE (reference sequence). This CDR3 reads CASSLVAGAPDTQYF. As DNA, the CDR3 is TGTGCCAGCAGCTTAGTAGCGGGGGCCCCAGATACGCAGTATTTT.

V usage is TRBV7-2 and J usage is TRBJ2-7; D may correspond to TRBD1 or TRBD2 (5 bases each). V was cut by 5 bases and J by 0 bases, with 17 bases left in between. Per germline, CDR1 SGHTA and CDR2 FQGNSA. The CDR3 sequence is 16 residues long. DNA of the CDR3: TGTGCCAGCAGCCGAGACCGGGACGGAGGCTCCTACGAGCAGTACTTC. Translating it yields CASSRDRDGGSYEQYF.

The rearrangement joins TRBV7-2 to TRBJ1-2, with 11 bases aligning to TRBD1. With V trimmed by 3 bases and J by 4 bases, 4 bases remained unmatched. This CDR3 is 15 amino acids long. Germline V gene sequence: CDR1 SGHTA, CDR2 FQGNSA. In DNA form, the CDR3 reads TGTGCCAGCAGCTTTGGGACAGGGGGAGTCTATGGCTACACCTTC. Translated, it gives CASSFGTGGVYGYTF.

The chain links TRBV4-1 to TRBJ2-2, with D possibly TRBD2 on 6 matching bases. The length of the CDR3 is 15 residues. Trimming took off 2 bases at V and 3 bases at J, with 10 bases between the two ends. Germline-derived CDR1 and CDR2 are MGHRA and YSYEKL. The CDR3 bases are TGCGCCAGCAGCCAACCGACTAGTGACACCGGGGAGCTGTTTTTT. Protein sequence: CASSQPTSDTGELFF.

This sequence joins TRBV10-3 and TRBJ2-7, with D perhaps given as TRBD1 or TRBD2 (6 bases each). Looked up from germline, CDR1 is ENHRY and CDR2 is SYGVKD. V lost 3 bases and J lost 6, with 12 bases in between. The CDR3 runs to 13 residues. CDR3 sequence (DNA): TGTGCCATCAGTGACCTGGAGGGGGGCGAGCAGTACTTC. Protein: CAISDLEGGEQYF.

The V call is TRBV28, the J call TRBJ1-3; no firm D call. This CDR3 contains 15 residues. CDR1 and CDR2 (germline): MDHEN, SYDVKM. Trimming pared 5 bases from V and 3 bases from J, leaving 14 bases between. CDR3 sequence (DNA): TGTGCCAGCAGTGAAGGTGGGAGTCGTGGAAACACCATATATTTT. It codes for CASSEGGSRGNTIYF.

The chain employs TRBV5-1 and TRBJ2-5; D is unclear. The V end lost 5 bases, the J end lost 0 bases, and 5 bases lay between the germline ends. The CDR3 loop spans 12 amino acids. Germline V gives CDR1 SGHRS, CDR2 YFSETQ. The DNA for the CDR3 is TGCGCCAGCAGTACGGACCAAGAGACCCAGTACTTC. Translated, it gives CASSTDQETQYF.

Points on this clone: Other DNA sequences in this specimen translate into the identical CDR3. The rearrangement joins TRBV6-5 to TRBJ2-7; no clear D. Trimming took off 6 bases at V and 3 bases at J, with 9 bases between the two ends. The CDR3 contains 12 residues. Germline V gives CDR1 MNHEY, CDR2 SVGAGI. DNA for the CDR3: TGTGCCAGCAGCAGTACTGGCTACGAGCAGTACTTC. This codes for CASSSTGYEQYF.

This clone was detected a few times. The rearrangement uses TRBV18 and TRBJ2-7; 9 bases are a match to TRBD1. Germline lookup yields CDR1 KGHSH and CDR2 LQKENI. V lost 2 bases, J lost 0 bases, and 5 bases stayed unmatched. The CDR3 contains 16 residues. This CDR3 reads CASSPFETGGSYEQYF. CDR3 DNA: TGTGCCAGCTCACCATTCGAGACAGGGGGCTCCTACGAGCAGTACTTC.

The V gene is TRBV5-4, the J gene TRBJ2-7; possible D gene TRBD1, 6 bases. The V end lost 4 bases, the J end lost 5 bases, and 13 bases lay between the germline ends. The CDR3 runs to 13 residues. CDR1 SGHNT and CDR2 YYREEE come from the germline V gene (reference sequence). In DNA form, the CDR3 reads TGTGCCAGCAGCCGAGACAGACAGGACGAGCAGTACTTC. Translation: CASSRDRQDEQYF.

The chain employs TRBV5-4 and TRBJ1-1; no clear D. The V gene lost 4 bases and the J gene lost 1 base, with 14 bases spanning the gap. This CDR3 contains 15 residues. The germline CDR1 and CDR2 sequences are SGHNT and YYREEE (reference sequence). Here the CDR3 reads CASSGGGLPNTEAFF. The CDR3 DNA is TGTGCCAGCAGCGGAGGAGGGCTACCGAACACTGAAGCTTTCTTT.

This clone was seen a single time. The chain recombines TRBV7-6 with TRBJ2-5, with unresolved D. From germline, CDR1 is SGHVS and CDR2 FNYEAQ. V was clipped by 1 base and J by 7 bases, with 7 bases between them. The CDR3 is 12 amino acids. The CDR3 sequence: CASSLERVTQYF. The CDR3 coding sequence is TGTGCCAGCAGCTTAGAAAGGGTGACCCAGTACTTC.

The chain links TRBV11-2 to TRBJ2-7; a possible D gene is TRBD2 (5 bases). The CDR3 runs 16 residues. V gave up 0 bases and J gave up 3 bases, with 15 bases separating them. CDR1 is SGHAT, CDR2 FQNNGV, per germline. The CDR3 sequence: CASSLDQEGLGYEQYF. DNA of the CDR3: TGTGCCAGCAGCTTAGATCAAGAGGGTCTAGGCTACGAGCAGTACTTC.

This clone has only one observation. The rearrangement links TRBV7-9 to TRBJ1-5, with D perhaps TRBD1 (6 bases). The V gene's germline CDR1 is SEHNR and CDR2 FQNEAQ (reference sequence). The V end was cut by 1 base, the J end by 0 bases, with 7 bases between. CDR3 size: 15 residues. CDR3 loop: CASSLGTASNQPQHF. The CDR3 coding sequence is TGTGCCAGCAGCTTAGGGACAGCTAGCAATCAGCCCCAGCATTTT.

CDR3 residues: CASSTDSNQPQHF. The DNA for the CDR3 is TGTGCCAGTAGTACAGATAGCAATCAGCCCCAGCATTTT. V usage is TRBV19 and J usage is TRBJ1-5; D remains unclear. The length of the CDR3 is 13 residues. CDR1 LNHDA and CDR2 SQIVND come from the germline V gene (reference sequence). The V end was cut by 4 bases, the J end by 0 bases, with 4 bases between.

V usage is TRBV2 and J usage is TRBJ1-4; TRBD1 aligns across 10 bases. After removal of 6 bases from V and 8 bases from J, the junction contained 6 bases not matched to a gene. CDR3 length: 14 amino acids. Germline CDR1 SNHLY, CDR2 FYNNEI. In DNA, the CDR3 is TGTGCCAGCAGGGGGGGGACAGGGGAGGAAAAACTGTTTTTT. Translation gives CASRGGTGEEKLFF.

The CDR3 is CASSSTQGHQDGEQYF. In DNA, the CDR3 is TGTGCCAGCAGTTCAACCCAAGGACACCAGGATGGCGAGCAGTACTTC. The rearrangement joins TRBV28 to TRBJ2-7; D perhaps matches TRBD1 (5 bases). The CDR3 has 16 residues. The V and J ends lost 4 bases and 6 bases respectively, with 22 bases between them. From germline, CDR1 is MDHEN and CDR2 SYDVKM.